Below, 23 T cell receptor beta chains from the same sample are listed, as sequenced in a study of neoadjuvant nivolumab and ipilimumab in lung cancer. TCRdb keeps only in-frame clones here, not all; method: immunoSEQ multiplex PCR. This table holds 30,000 or so clones, under 85% found once. This specimen consisted of tumor tissue, obtained after neoadjuvant nivolumab, alone or with ipilimumab, at or shortly before surgery. Receptors were obtained from an adult with non-small cell lung cancer.

This clone turned up a few times. This chain links TRBV14 with TRBJ2-7, with TRBD2 identical over 9 bases. CDR1 and CDR2 (germline): SGHDN, FVKESK. J gave up 2 bases and V 0 bases, and 5 bases lay outside the gene matches. CDR3 length: 16 amino acids. The CDR3: CASSQDPSGATYEQYF. CDR3 nucleotide sequence: TGTGCCAGCAGCCAAGATCCTAGCGGGGCCACCTACGAGCAGTACTTC.

The V gene is TRBV29-1, the J gene TRBJ1-1; tentative D call: TRBD1 (5 bases). The CDR3 has 13 residues. V gave up 6 bases and J gave up 3 bases, with 14 bases separating them. Per germline, CDR1 SQVTM and CDR2 ANQGSEA. The CDR3 DNA follows: TGCAGCGTCGCTAGGGGTGGGGACACTGAAGCTTTCTTT. As protein: CSVARGGDTEAFF. Together with reference TRBV29-1 and TRBJ1-1, the CDR3 gives the full variable domain: SAVISQKPSRDICQRGTSLTIQCQVDSQVTMMFWYRQQPGQSLTLIATANQGSEATYESGFVIDKFPISRPNLTFSTLTVSNMSPEDSSIYLCSVARGGDTEAFFGQGTRLTVV.

The V and J genes are TRBV19 and TRBJ1-5; D not resolved. The CDR3 runs to 15 residues. In germline, CDR1 is LNHDA, CDR2 SQIVND (reference sequence). V was clipped by 2 bases and J by 4 bases, with 12 bases between them. CDR3 sequence reads: CASSISGGANQPQHF. CDR3 DNA sequence: TGTGCCAGTAGTATATCTGGAGGTGCAAATCAGCCCCAGCATTTT.

This chain uses TRBV7-9 with TRBJ2-7; the D is unclear. The length of the CDR3 is 12 residues. Trimming stripped 5 bases from V and 3 bases from J, with 8 bases between. Germline V gene sequence: CDR1 SEHNR, CDR2 FQNEAQ (reference sequence). The CDR3 protein is CASSPTGYEQYF. DNA of the CDR3: TGTGCCAGCAGCCCGACTGGCTACGAGCAGTACTTC.

This chain joins TRBV6-4 and TRBJ2-7; TRBD1 matches 7 bases. This CDR3 region has 14 residues. The V segment lost 6 bases and the J segment 2 bases; nucleotides outside the gene matches: 7. From germline, CDR1 is MRHNA and CDR2 SNTAGT. The DNA of the CDR3 is TGTGCCAGCAGGAGAGACAGGGACGCCTACGAGCAGTACTTC. It is translated as CASRRDRDAYEQYF.

J is TRBJ2-5 and V is TRBV18; the D gene is possibly TRBD2 (6 bases). The CDR3 runs 14 residues. V lost 6 bases, J lost 3 bases, and 14 bases lay in between. Germline lookup yields CDR1 KGHSH and CDR2 LQKENI. The CDR3 loop reads CASSRSGDEETQYF. The CDR3 DNA is TGTGCCAGCTCCCGATCGGGAGATGAAGAGACCCAGTACTTC.

In this sample, this clone turned up once. This rearrangement joins TRBV30 to TRBJ2-4; tentatively, D is TRBD2 (5 bases). The V gene's germline CDR1 is GTSNPN and CDR2 SVGIG (reference sequence). The CDR3 loop spans 12 amino acids. V was clipped by 1 base and J by 6 bases, with 7 bases between them. The CDR3 DNA reads TGTGCCTGGAGTGGGAGCGGAAACATTCAGTACTTC. It is translated as CAWSGSGNIQYF.

The rearrangement uses TRBV15 and TRBJ2-6, with 9 nucleotides matching TRBD2. Per germline, CDR1 LNHNV and CDR2 YYDKDF (reference sequence). V lost 7 bases, J lost 4 bases, and 8 bases stayed unmatched. This CDR3 has 16 amino acids. The CDR3 bases are TGTGCCACCACCATAGCGGGAGTCTTGGGGGCCAACGTCCTGACTTTC. Translation gives CATTIAGVLGANVLTF.

This clone was seen a single time. This chain links TRBV20-1 with TRBJ1-2, with D uncertain. CDR1 and CDR2 from the germline V gene are DFQATT and SNEGSKA (reference sequence). Trimming stripped 5 bases from V and 8 bases from J, with 12 bases between. The CDR3 extends over 11 amino acids. The chain's CDR3 is CSAGERQGYTF. The CDR3 bases are TGCAGTGCTGGGGAGCGGCAGGGCTACACCTTC.

There are a few counts of this clone. The genes are TRBV11-3 and TRBJ2-5, with no clear D. The CDR3 covers 13 residues. CDR1 and CDR2 (germline): SGHNT, YENEEA. The germline V and J ends were trimmed by 5 bases and 5 bases, with 12 bases remaining between them. The CDR3 coding sequence is TGTGCCAGCAGCACCGGGCCAAGGGAGACCCAGTACTTC. Translating it yields CASSTGPRETQYF.

The genes are TRBV11-2 and TRBJ2-1, with TRBD2 matching over 9 bases. The germline V gene has CDR1 SGHAT and CDR2 FQNNGV. CDR3 size: 15 residues. Unmatched junction bases numbered 0, after V lost 2 bases and J lost 1 base. DNA of the CDR3: TGTGCCAGCAGCTTACTAGCGGGATCCTACAATGAGCAGTTCTTC. It codes for CASSLLAGSYNEQFF.

CDR3 residues: CASRISGKDQETQYF. The CDR3 DNA follows: TGTGCCAGCAGAATTAGCGGGAAGGACCAAGAGACCCAGTACTTC. The chain joins TRBV6-1 to TRBJ2-5; 8 bases line up with TRBD2. This CDR3 spans 15 amino acids. The trim removed 6 bases at V and 0 bases at J, leaving 6 bases unmatched. Germline CDR1 and CDR2: MNHNS and SASEGT.

The rearrangement links TRBV5-4 to TRBJ1-4, with D possibly matching TRBD1 (5 bases). Trimming removed 1 base from V and 5 bases from J, with 12 bases in between. This CDR3 region has 15 residues. Germline CDR1 and CDR2: SGHNT and YYREEE (reference sequence). For the CDR3, the DNA is TGTGCCAGCAGCTTGCGGTCAGGGAACAATGAAAAACTGTTTTTT. It specifies CASSLRSGNNEKLFF.

The gene calls are TRBV7-8 and TRBJ2-5; 9 bases map to TRBD2. V lost 2 bases, J lost 4 bases, and 5 bases stayed unmatched. This CDR3 contains 15 residues. The germline V gene has CDR1 SGHVS and CDR2 FQNEAQ. The CDR3 sequence: CASSLRASGAETQYF. CDR3 nucleotides: TGTGCCAGCAGCTTAAGGGCTAGCGGGGCAGAGACCCAGTACTTC.

This clone was recorded only once. The chain recombines TRBV18 with TRBJ2-5; 7 nucleotides align to TRBD2. V trimming: 0 bases; J trimming: 1 base; junction bases outside the gene matches: 5. The CDR3 length is 16 residues. CDR1 is KGHSH and CDR2 is LQKENI in the germline V gene. DNA of the CDR3: TGTGCCAGCTCACCACCAGGGACGGGAGGCCAAGAGACCCAGTACTTC. Its protein is CASSPPGTGGQETQYF.

V usage is TRBV29-1 and J usage is TRBJ1-1, with D tentatively TRBD1 (5 bases). The V end was cut by 3 bases, the J end by 9 bases, with 14 bases between. The CDR3 sequence is 12 residues long. The germline gives CDR1 SQVTM, CDR2 ANQGSEA. The CDR3 is CSVDLGRPQAFF. DNA for the CDR3: TGCAGCGTTGACCTGGGACGACCCCAAGCTTTCTTT.

The chain joins TRBV11-3 to TRBJ2-1, with D uncertain. Germline values: CDR1 SGHNT, CDR2 YENEEA. With 0 bases removed from V and 5 bases from J, the gap between germline ends came to 8 bases. This CDR3 contains 14 residues. The CDR3 DNA is TGTGCCAGCAGCTTAGACTCGATCGACAATGAGCAGTTCTTC. Translated, it gives CASSLDSIDNEQFF. Complete variable domain (other parts from reference TRBV11-3 and TRBJ2-1): EAGVVQSPRYKIIEKKQPVAFWCNPISGHNTLYWYLQNLGQGPELLIRYENEEAVDDSQLPKDRFSAERLKGVDSTLKIQPAELGDSAVYLCASSLDSIDNEQFFGPGTRLTVL.

V usage is TRBV6-5 and J usage is TRBJ1-4; 8 bases line up with TRBD1. V shed 0 bases, J shed 8 bases, and the junction held 8 bases outside the gene matches. Germline V lookup: CDR1 MNHEY, CDR2 SVGAGI. There are 16 residues in the CDR3. This chain's CDR3 is CASSYSIARGLEKLFF. For the CDR3, the DNA is TGTGCCAGCAGTTACTCGATCGCCAGGGGGCTCGAAAAACTGTTTTTT.

The chain couples TRBV7-8 to TRBJ1-1, with D possibly TRBD1 on 6 matching bases. The V gene lost 1 base and the J gene lost 3 bases, with 12 bases spanning the gap. This CDR3 contains 15 residues. CDR1 is SGHVS, CDR2 FQNEAQ, per germline. In DNA, the CDR3 is TGTGCCAGCAGCTTAGTTGGGGGGCCGGACACTGAAGCTTTCTTT. Amino acids: CASSLVGGPDTEAFF.

This clone has more than one count but fewer than ten. The J gene is TRBJ2-5, the V gene TRBV2; 8 nucleotides line up with TRBD1. Germline CDR1 SNHLY, CDR2 FYNNEI. The V gene end was trimmed by 7 bases and the J gene end by 5 bases; junction bases not matched to a gene: 9. The CDR3 runs 14 residues. The CDR3 loop is CASTVDRVGETQYF. Here the CDR3 DNA reads TGTGCCAGCACCGTGGACAGGGTTGGGGAGACCCAGTACTTC.

This chain uses TRBV6-1 with TRBJ1-2; D uncertain. V was trimmed by 0 bases and J by 0 bases, leaving 5 bases between them. This CDR3 spans 14 amino acids. CDR1 is MNHNS, CDR2 SASEGT, per germline. The CDR3 nucleotides read TGTGCCAGCAGTGAAGCGTACACTAACTATGGCTACACCTTC. The encoded protein is CASSEAYTNYGYTF.

The rearrangement uses TRBV6-5 and TRBJ1-3, with a possible D match to TRBD1 (5 bases). This CDR3 is built from 14 residues. Per the germline V gene, CDR1 is MNHEY and CDR2 is SVGAGI. V gave up 6 bases and J gave up 4 bases, with 13 bases separating them. The CDR3 region has the DNA TGTGCCAGCAGCCCGGGGGTGAAGGGAAACACCATATATTTT. Its translation is CASSPGVKGNTIYF.

This clone was counted once. V and J are TRBV7-9 and TRBJ2-3; D not certain. The CDR3 is 14 residues long. The V gene's germline CDR1 is SEHNR and CDR2 FQNEAQ (reference sequence). The V gene lost 5 bases and the J gene lost 3 bases, with 12 bases spanning the gap. Here the CDR3 reads CASSRPPGTDTQYF. The DNA for the CDR3 is TGTGCCAGCAGCCGTCCCCCTGGGACAGATACGCAGTATTTT.